This TCR beta chain is drawn from a study of CD8+ T cells in alopecia areata. About the study: The protocol delivered tofacitinib for 6 to 18 months, then withdrew it for 6 months. Findings and limits, study-wide: Scalp samples also yield sequences of resident alphabeta T cells from normal skin.

The CDR3 runs 17 residues. Germline V gives CDR1 PRHDT, CDR2 FYEKMQ (reference sequence). V lost 5 bases, J lost 0 bases, and 17 bases lay in between. Sequencing used cDNA as its template, made by extracting RNA and reverse transcribing it. The method was immunoSEQ multiplex PCR; TCRdb's version includes in-frame clones alone and lacks a portion of them. The table lists about 180,000 clones, 51% of them singletons. A word on this clone: The antigen remains undetermined.

The sample's treatment: oral pan-JAK inhibitor, 5-10 mg twice daily. The gene calls are TRBV13 and TRBJ2-1; TRBD2 is a possible D gene (5 bases). The source was CD8+ T cells sorted from blood, collected around week 54, from a patient treated with tofacitinib. The clonotype originates from a human donor with alopecia areata. CDR3 protein: CASSPLASSSSYNEQFF. CDR3 DNA: TGTGCCAGCAGCCCTCTTGCTAGCTCAAGCTCCTACAATGAGCAGTTCTTC. Full variable domain (outside the CDR3, taken from reference TRBV13 and TRBJ2-1): AAGVIQSPRHLIKEKRETATLKCYPIPRHDTVYWYQQGPGQDPQFLISFYEKMQSDKGSIPDRFSAQQFSDYHSELNMSSLELGDSALYFCASSPLASSSSYNEQFFGPGTRLTVL.